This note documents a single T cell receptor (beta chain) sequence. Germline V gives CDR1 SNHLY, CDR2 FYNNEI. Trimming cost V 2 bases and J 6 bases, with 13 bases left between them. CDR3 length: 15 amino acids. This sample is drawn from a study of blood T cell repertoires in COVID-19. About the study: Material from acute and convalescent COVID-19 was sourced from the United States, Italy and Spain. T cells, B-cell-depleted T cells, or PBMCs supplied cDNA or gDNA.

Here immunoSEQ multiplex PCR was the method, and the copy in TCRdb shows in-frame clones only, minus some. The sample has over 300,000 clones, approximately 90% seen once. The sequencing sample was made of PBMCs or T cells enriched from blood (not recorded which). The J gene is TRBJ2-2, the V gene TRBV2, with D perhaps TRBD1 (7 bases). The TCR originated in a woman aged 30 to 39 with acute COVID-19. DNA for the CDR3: TGTGCCAGCAGTGAAAAAGGCAGGGGGGCCGGGGAGCTGTTTTTT. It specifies CASSEKGRGAGELFF.